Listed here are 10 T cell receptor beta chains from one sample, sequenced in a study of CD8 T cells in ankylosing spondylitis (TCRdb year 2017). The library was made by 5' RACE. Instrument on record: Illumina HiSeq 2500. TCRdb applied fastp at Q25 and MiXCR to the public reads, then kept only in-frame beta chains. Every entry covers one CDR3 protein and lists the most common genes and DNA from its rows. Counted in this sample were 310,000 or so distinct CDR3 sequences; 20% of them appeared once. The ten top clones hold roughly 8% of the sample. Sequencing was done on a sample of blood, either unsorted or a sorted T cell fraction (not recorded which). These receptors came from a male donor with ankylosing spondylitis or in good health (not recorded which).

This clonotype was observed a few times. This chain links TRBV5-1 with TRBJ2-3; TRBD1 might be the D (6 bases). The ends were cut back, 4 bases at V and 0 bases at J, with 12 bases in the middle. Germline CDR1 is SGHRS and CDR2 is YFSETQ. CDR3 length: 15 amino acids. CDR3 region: CASSPGVSSTDTQYF. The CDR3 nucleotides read TGCGCCAGCAGCCCAGGGGTTTCTAGCACAGATACGCAGTATTTT.

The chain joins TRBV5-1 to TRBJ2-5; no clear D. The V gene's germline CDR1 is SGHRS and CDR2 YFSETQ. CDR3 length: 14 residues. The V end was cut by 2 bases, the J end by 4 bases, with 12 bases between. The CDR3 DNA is TGCGCCAGCAGCTTTGACAAAATCCCAGAGACCCAGTACTTC. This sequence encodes CASSFDKIPETQYF.

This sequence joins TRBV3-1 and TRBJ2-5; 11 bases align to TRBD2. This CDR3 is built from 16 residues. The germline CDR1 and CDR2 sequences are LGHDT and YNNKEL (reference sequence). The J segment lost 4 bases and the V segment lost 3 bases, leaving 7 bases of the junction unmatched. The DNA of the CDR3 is TGTGCCAGCAGCCAGGCAGGACTAGCGGGCCGAGAGACCCAGTACTTC. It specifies CASSQAGLAGRETQYF.

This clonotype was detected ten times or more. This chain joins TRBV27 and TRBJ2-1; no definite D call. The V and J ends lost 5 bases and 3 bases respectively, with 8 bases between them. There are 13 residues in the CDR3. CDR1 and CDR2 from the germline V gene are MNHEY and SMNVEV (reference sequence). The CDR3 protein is CASSRSDYNEQFF. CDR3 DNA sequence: TGTGCCAGCAGTAGAAGCGACTACAATGAGCAGTTCTTC.

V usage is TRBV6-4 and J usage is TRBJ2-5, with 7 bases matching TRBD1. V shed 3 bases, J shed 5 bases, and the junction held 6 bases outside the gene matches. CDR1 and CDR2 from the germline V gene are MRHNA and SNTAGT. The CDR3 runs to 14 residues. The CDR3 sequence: CASSELGTVETQYF. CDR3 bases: TGTGCCAGCAGTGAATTGGGGACAGTCGAGACCCAGTACTTC.

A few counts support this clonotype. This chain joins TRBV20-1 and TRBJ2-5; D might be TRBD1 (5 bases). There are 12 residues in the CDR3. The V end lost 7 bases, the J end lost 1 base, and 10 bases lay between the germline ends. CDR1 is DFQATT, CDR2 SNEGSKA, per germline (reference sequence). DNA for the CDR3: TGCAGTGGAAGGACATTCCAAGAGACCCAGTACTTC. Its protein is CSGRTFQETQYF.

Written as DNA, the CDR3 is TGTGCCAGCAGTGCAGACAGCCCTCAGCCCCAGCATTTT. Protein sequence: CASSADSPQPQHF. The V call is TRBV2, the J call TRBJ1-5, with a tentative D call TRBD1 (5 bases). The CDR3 covers 13 residues. Per germline, CDR1 SNHLY and CDR2 FYNNEI. The V end lost 4 bases, the J end lost 6 bases, and 10 bases lay between the germline ends.

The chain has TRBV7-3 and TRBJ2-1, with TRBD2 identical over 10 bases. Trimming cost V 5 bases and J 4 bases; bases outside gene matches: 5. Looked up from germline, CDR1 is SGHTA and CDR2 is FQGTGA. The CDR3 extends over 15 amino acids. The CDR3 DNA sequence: TGTGCCAGCAGCCAGTCTAGCGGGAGATACAATGAGCAGTTCTTC. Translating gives CASSQSSGRYNEQFF. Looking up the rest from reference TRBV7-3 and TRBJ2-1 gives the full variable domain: GAGVSQTPSNKVTEKGKYVELRCDPISGHTALYWYRQSLGQGPEFLIYFQGTGAADDSGLPNDRFFAVRPEGSVSTLKIQRTERGDSAVYLCASSQSSGRYNEQFFGPGTRLTVL.

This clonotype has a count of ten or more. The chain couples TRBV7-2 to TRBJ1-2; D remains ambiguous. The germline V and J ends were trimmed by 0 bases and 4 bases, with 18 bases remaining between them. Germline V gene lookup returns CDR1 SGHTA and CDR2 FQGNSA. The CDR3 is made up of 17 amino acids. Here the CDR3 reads CASSLAGSTPAGYGYTF. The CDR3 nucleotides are TGTGCCAGCAGCTTAGCGGGGTCCACCCCCGCCGGCTATGGCTACACCTTC.

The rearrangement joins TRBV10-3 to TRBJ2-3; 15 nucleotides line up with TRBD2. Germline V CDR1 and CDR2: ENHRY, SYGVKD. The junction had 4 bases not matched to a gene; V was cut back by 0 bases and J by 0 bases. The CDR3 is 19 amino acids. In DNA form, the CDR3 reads TGTGCCATCAGTGAGTCAGGACTAGCGGGAGGGGAGAGCACAGATACGCAGTATTTT. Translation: CAISESGLAGGESTDTQYF.